Here is one T cell receptor (beta chain) with its context. Its antigen is undetermined. The time point here: cycle 4 day 1 (C4D1), after less than 7 weeks of nivolumab. All trial patients relapsed after autologous stem cell transplantation. Researchers pulled CD8+ T cells out of thawed PBMCs using magnetic negative selection. Profiling relied on immunoSEQ multiplex PCR, and the TCRdb table lists in-frame clones only, not all of them. The sample includes about 15,000 clones, approximately 88% of them seen just once. The data originate from a study of PD-1 blockade in classical Hodgkin lymphoma. Background on the study: Patients had nivolumab dosed at 3 mg/kg, delivered intravenously every 2 weeks.

Study-wide results and limits: There was a significant rise in CD4+ TCR diversity by C4D1, with no such rise for CD8+. Reports described newly diagnosed patients as having lower baseline TCR diversity than healthy donors. The diversity seen at baseline in complete responders resembled that of newly diagnosed patients.

Looked up from germline, CDR1 is MNHEY and CDR2 is SMNVEV (reference sequence). The CDR3 extends over 14 amino acids. Trimming shortened V by 7 bases and J by 0 bases, and 11 bases separated the two germline ends. Sequencing was performed on CD8+ T cells from blood, taken before the fourth cycle of nivolumab. The genes are TRBV27 and TRBJ2-3, with D possibly TRBD1 on 7 matching bases. The sequence came from a human donor with classical Hodgkin lymphoma. The CDR3 loop is CASNPGGSTDTQYF. The CDR3 coding sequence is TGTGCCAGCAACCCAGGGGGGAGCACAGATACGCAGTATTTT.